This TCR beta chain was obtained from a study of blood T cell repertoires in COVID-19. Using immunoSEQ multiplex PCR, the repertoire was profiled, and TCRdb retains in-frame clones only, with some absent. Of about 220,000 clones listed, 70% to 85% were seen once; the top ten hold about 10%. Trimming stripped 5 bases from V and 4 bases from J, with 24 bases between. Germline V lookup: CDR1 PRHDT, CDR2 FYEKMQ (reference sequence). The CDR3 is 18 residues long. The receptor's source is a man aged 45-65 years with active or convalescent COVID-19. Material for sequencing was peripheral blood. V is TRBV13 and J is TRBJ2-1, with a tentative D call TRBD2 (7 bases). CDR3 nucleotides: TGTGCCAGCAGCCCGGTAAGAGGGGGGGCAGTAGGTTACAATGAGCAGTTCTTC. Protein sequence: CASSPVRGGAVGYNEQFF.